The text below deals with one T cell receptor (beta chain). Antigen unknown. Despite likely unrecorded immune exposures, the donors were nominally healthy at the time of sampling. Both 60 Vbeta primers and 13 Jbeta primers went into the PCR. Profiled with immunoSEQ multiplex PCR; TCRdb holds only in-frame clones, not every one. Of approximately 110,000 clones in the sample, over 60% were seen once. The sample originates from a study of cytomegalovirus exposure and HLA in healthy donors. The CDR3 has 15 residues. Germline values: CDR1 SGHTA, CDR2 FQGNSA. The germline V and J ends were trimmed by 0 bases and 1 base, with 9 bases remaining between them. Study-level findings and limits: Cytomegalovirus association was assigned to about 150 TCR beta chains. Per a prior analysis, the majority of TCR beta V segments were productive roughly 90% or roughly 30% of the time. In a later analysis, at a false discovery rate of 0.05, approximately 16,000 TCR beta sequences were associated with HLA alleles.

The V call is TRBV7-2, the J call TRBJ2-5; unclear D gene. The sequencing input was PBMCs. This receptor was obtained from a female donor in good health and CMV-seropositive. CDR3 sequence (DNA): TGTGCCAGCAGCTTAGCGCTTCCAGTCCAAGAGACCCAGTACTTC. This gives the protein CASSLALPVQETQYF. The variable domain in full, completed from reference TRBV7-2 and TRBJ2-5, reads GAGVSQSPSNKVTEKGKDVELRCDPISGHTALYWYRQSLGQGLEFLIYFQGNSAPDKSGLPSDRFSAERTGGSVSTLTIQRTQQEDSAVYLCASSLALPVQETQYFGPGTRLLVL.